Listed here are 26 T cell receptor beta chains from one sample, sequenced in a study of beta chain features in type 1 diabetes. What was sequenced were expressed TCRB transcripts, since all of the isolated RNA had been reverse transcribed. Some clones are missing from TCRdb's copy, which holds only in-frame ones; the method was immunoSEQ multiplex PCR. The data contain around 430,000 clones, approximately 28% of them singletons. The sequenced sample was naive CD4+ T cells from blood. These TCRs come from a man aged 18-30 years in good health.

This clone was detected only a few times. The rearrangement uses TRBV10-3 and TRBJ2-1; D is uncertain. CDR3 size: 14 residues. Germline V CDR1 and CDR2: ENHRY, SYGVKD. The ends were cut back, 3 bases at V and 7 bases at J, with 13 bases in the middle. The CDR3 DNA reads TGTGCCATCAGTGACCCCCGGGTAGGGAATGAGCAGTTCTTC. Its translation: CAISDPRVGNEQFF.

This chain links TRBV29-1 with TRBJ2-5, with 9 bases aligning to TRBD1. CDR3 length equals 15 residues. Losses at the gene ends were 7 bases for V and 4 bases for J; bases not matched to a gene: 13. CDR1 is SQVTM and CDR2 is ANQGSEA in the germline V gene. The CDR3 nucleotides read TGCAGCGCAGTAACAGGGGGCCGAGCCCTAGAGACCCAGTACTTC. Translated: CSAVTGGRALETQYF.

The genes are TRBV9 and TRBJ2-3, with 9 bases fitting TRBD2. V lost 4 bases, J lost 3 bases, and 9 bases stayed unmatched. CDR1 and CDR2 from the germline V gene are SGDLS and YYNGEE. The CDR3 contains 16 residues. For the CDR3, the DNA is TGTGCCAGCAGCCCGGCGGGAGGGGGCAGGACAGATACGCAGTATTTT. Encoded protein: CASSPAGGGRTDTQYF.

This clone turned up a few times. The chain combines TRBV29-1 with TRBJ2-1; 9 bases fit TRBD1. Germline CDR1 is SQVTM and CDR2 is ANQGSEA. There are 17 residues in the CDR3. The J segment lost 0 bases and the V segment lost 5 bases, leaving 11 bases of the junction unmatched. The CDR3 DNA follows: TGCAGCGTTCCAAGACAGGGGGGTAGTGGCTCCTACAATGAGCAGTTCTTC. This translates into CSVPRQGGSGSYNEQFF.

This clone was seen a few times. This chain links TRBV5-1 with TRBJ2-7, with D perhaps TRBD1 (6 bases). V dropped 4 bases and J dropped 2 bases, with 13 bases sitting between them. This CDR3 is built from 14 residues. Looked up from germline, CDR1 is SGHRS and CDR2 is YFSETQ. The CDR3 DNA follows: TGCGCCAGCAGCATCCGGGACACCGCCTACGAGCAGTACTTC. Translating gives CASSIRDTAYEQYF.

The chain has TRBV28 and TRBJ2-2; D might be TRBD2 (5 bases). The V end lost 1 base, the J end lost 7 bases, and 19 bases lay between the germline ends. The CDR3 has 17 amino acids. The V gene's germline CDR1 is MDHEN and CDR2 SYDVKM. The CDR3 is CASSLFNSGRVNGELFF. CDR3 in DNA: TGTGCCAGCAGTTTATTTAACTCGGGAAGGGTGAACGGGGAGCTGTTTTTT.

The chain joins TRBV6-5 to TRBJ2-7; a possible D gene is TRBD1 (6 bases). This CDR3 has 15 residues. In germline, CDR1 is MNHEY, CDR2 SVGAGI. V dropped 6 bases and J dropped 0 bases, with 15 bases sitting between them. Here the CDR3 DNA reads TGTGCCAGCAGGACCACAGGGCGAGGCTCCTACGAGCAGTACTTC. It translates to CASRTTGRGSYEQYF.

This clone occurred a few times. The chain is built from TRBV7-2 and TRBJ2-1, with 7 bases lining up with TRBD2. The length of the CDR3 is 16 residues. V shed 4 bases, J shed 9 bases, and the junction held 15 bases outside the gene matches. The germline V gene has CDR1 SGHTA and CDR2 FQGNSA. CDR3 loop: CASSSPGTTVAFEQFF. The CDR3 DNA reads as TGTGCCAGCAGCTCCCCGGGGACTACAGTAGCTTTTGAGCAGTTCTTC.

This rearrangement joins TRBV6-1 to TRBJ2-7; D tentatively fits TRBD1 or TRBD2 (5 bases each). Trimming shortened V by 8 bases and J by 2 bases, and 16 bases separated the two germline ends. Germline loops: CDR1 MNHNS, CDR2 SASEGT. The CDR3 sequence is 14 residues long. CDR3 loop: CASQIRDGTYEQYF. The CDR3 DNA reads as TGTGCCAGCCAAATCCGGGACGGGACCTACGAGCAGTACTTC.

The chain has TRBV5-1 and TRBJ1-1, with D uncertain. Trimming pared 0 bases from V and 8 bases from J, leaving 11 bases between. There are 13 residues in the CDR3. In germline, CDR1 is SGHRS, CDR2 YFSETQ. The CDR3 DNA is TGCGCCAGCAGCTTGGACCCCGGGCAAGAAGCTTTCTTT. Protein product: CASSLDPGQEAFF.

The chain employs TRBV14 and TRBJ1-1, with D possibly being TRBD1 (6 bases). V was shortened by 8 bases and J by 0 bases, with 7 bases between the two germline ends. This CDR3 contains 12 residues. The germline gives CDR1 SGHDN, CDR2 FVKESK. The CDR3 region has the DNA TGTGCCAGCGGACAGATGAACACTGAAGCTTTCTTT. This encodes CASGQMNTEAFF.

This clone has a handful of counts. The chain links TRBV29-1 to TRBJ2-5, with D tentatively TRBD1 (5 bases). Germline V gene data show CDR1 as SQVTM and CDR2 as ANQGSEA. V lost 6 bases to trimming and J lost 7 bases, with 18 bases between them. The CDR3 sequence is 13 residues long. This CDR3 reads CSVLGIGVGTQYF. The CDR3 DNA reads as TGCAGCGTGCTGGGAATAGGGGTTGGGACCCAGTACTTC. The whole variable domain, filled in from reference TRBV29-1 and TRBJ2-5, reads SAVISQKPSRDICQRGTSLTIQCQVDSQVTMMFWYRQQPGQSLTLIATANQGSEATYESGFVIDKFPISRPNLTFSTLTVSNMSPEDSSIYLCSVLGIGVGTQYFGPGTRLLVL.

The chain is built from TRBV5-6 and TRBJ2-3; maybe TRBD2 (5 bases). The germline V and J ends were trimmed by 3 bases and 0 bases, with 11 bases remaining between them. Germline V CDR1 and CDR2: SGHDT, YYEEEE. This CDR3 comprises 15 residues. CDR3 coding DNA: TGTGCCAGCAGCTCGTCCACTAGTAGCACAGATACGCAGTATTTT. It yields the protein CASSSSTSSTDTQYF.

This clone was counted a few times. Other DNA sequences of this sample code for an identical CDR3. The rearrangement uses TRBV30 and TRBJ1-1; D uncertain. This CDR3 is 11 amino acids long. Trimming left V 2 bases short and J 0 bases short, with 1 base between. Germline CDR1 GTSNPN, CDR2 SVGIG (reference sequence). The CDR3 sequence is CAWSLNTEAFF. The DNA for the CDR3 is TGTGCCTGGAGTTTGAACACTGAAGCTTTCTTT. Full variable domain (remainder filled in from reference TRBV30 and TRBJ1-1): SQTIHQWPATLVQPVGSPLSLECTVEGTSNPNLYWYRQAAGRGLQLLFYSVGIGQISSEVPQNLSASRPQDRQFILSSKKLLLSDSGFYLCAWSLNTEAFFGQGTRLTVV.

J is TRBJ2-7 and V is TRBV7-2; D unclear. CDR3 length: 13 residues. Trimming shortened V by 0 bases and J by 2 bases, and 5 bases separated the two germline ends. Germline V gives CDR1 SGHTA, CDR2 FQGNSA. The CDR3, as DNA: TGTGCCAGCAGCTTAGCACAGCCCTACGAGCAGTACTTC. It codes for CASSLAQPYEQYF.

In its sample, this clone was seen a few times. The chain couples TRBV29-1 to TRBJ2-3; D is possibly TRBD2 (6 bases). The germline gives CDR1 SQVTM, CDR2 ANQGSEA. The CDR3 length is 14 residues. Trimming stripped 4 bases from V and 2 bases from J, with 13 bases between. CDR3 sequence (DNA): TGCAGCGTTGTTCGGGGGAGGAACACAGATACGCAGTATTTT. Amino acid sequence: CSVVRGRNTDTQYF.

This chain uses TRBV30 with TRBJ1-4; D is possibly TRBD1 (5 bases). The CDR3 extends over 16 amino acids. CDR1 GTSNPN and CDR2 SVGIG come from the germline V gene (reference sequence). V lost 6 bases to trimming and J lost 4 bases, with 21 bases between them. The CDR3 sequence: CACNLGARTGNEKLFF. The CDR3 bases are TGTGCCTGTAACCTCGGGGCCCGGACGGGTAATGAAAAACTGTTTTTT.

This clone has more than one count but fewer than ten. The chain carries TRBV7-2 and TRBJ2-1; 8 bases align to TRBD2. From germline, CDR1 is SGHTA and CDR2 FQGNSA. This CDR3 contains 15 residues. The ends lost 4 bases at V and 6 bases at J; junction bases unmatched: 8. This CDR3 reads CASSSLALAVNEQFF. Written as DNA, the CDR3 is TGTGCCAGCAGCTCTCTTGCACTAGCGGTCAATGAGCAGTTCTTC.

This clone has just a few counts. This CDR3 is also generated by other DNA sequences in the sample. The genes are TRBV30 and TRBJ2-3, with D possibly TRBD2 on 6 matching bases. The V end lost 0 bases, the J end lost 0 bases, and 10 bases lay between the germline ends. The CDR3 has 15 amino acids. Germline CDR1 and CDR2: GTSNPN and SVGIG (reference sequence). The CDR3 bases are TGTGCCTGGAGTGTACGGGGAGGAAGCACAGATACGCAGTATTTT. Translating gives CAWSVRGGSTDTQYF.

The rearrangement uses TRBV29-1 and TRBJ2-5, with 8 bases that match TRBD1. CDR1 is SQVTM, CDR2 ANQGSEA, per germline. With 5 bases clipped from V and 2 bases from J, the junction kept 7 bases outside the gene matches. The CDR3 has 14 amino acids. For the CDR3, the DNA is TGCAGCGTTCCCGGACAGGGAAAGCAAGAGACCCAGTACTTC. This translates into CSVPGQGKQETQYF.

The chain links TRBV5-1 to TRBJ2-7; D not resolved. The ends were cut back, 0 bases at V and 2 bases at J, with 15 bases in the middle. CDR3 size: 16 residues. CDR1 is SGHRS and CDR2 is YFSETQ in the germline V gene. In nucleotides, the CDR3 is TGCGCCAGCAGCTTGGAAGACCCTCTTCGTGCCTACGAGCAGTACTTC. Its protein is CASSLEDPLRAYEQYF.

Only a few counts were recorded for this clone. The CDR3 sequence: CATGDRTEAFF. For the CDR3, the DNA is TGTGCCACGGGGGACCGCACTGAAGCTTTCTTT. The chain uses TRBV15 and TRBJ1-1; TRBD1 is a possible D gene (5 bases). Between the trimmed V and J ends, which lost 9 bases and 4 bases, there was a span of 9 bases. This CDR3 has 11 residues. The germline CDR1 and CDR2 sequences are LNHNV and YYDKDF (reference sequence).

The chain carries TRBV30 and TRBJ2-7; TRBD2 matches at 8 bases. Germline V CDR1 and CDR2: GTSNPN, SVGIG (reference sequence). V was pared by 8 bases and J by 0 bases, with 6 bases of the junction left unmatched. The CDR3 has 13 residues. CDR3 residues: CARGGRSSYEQYF. CDR3 nucleotides: TGTGCCCGGGGGGGGCGTTCCTCCTACGAGCAGTACTTC. Together with reference TRBV30 and TRBJ2-7, the CDR3 gives the full variable domain: SQTIHQWPATLVQPVGSPLSLECTVEGTSNPNLYWYRQAAGRGLQLLFYSVGIGQISSEVPQNLSASRPQDRQFILSSKKLLLSDSGFYLCARGGRSSYEQYFGPGTRLTVT.

The chain is built from TRBV5-6 and TRBJ2-1; D is possibly TRBD2 (6 bases). The V end lost 1 base, the J end lost 6 bases, and 17 bases lay between the germline ends. Germline V gene sequence: CDR1 SGHDT, CDR2 YYEEEE. The CDR3 length is 16 residues. The chain's CDR3 is CASSLRGSLLRNEQFF. CDR3 coding DNA: TGTGCCAGCAGCTTGCGGGGGTCCCTCCTGCGCAATGAGCAGTTCTTC.

This clone has just a few counts. This same CDR3 is encoded by further DNA sequences in the sample. The chain has TRBV29-1 and TRBJ1-1; D ambiguous. The CDR3 totals 13 residues. V gave up 5 bases and J gave up 1 base, with 11 bases separating them. Germline loops: CDR1 SQVTM, CDR2 ANQGSEA. CDR3 sequence: CSVSLGGNTEAFF. The DNA for the CDR3 is TGCAGCGTTTCGTTAGGAGGGAACACTGAAGCTTTCTTT.

V usage is TRBV30 and J usage is TRBJ1-5, with 7 bases fitting TRBD1. CDR1 is GTSNPN and CDR2 is SVGIG in the germline V gene (reference sequence). This CDR3 spans 13 amino acids. The J segment lost 3 bases and the V segment lost 5 bases, leaving 4 bases of the junction unmatched. DNA of the CDR3: TGTGCCTGGGCGACAGGGCCCAATCAGCCCCAGCATTTT. It translates to CAWATGPNQPQHF.